Included here is one TCR beta chain sequence, with context. Its antigen is unknown. Healthy individuals who donated bone marrow served as the donors. The sample belongs to a study of cytomegalovirus exposure and HLA in healthy donors. Per the germline V gene, CDR1 is SGHRS and CDR2 is YFSETQ. This CDR3 is built from 13 residues. V was pared by 2 bases and J by 2 bases, with 7 bases between. Overall study findings and caveats: One variant, a missense change in DCLRE1C, was linked in a later analysis to TCR beta V- and J-gene trimming. An observed cluster of highly shared sequence variants was recorded as a likely sequencing artifact.

PCR employed 60 Vbeta and 13 Jbeta primers. Using immunoSEQ multiplex PCR, the repertoire was profiled, and TCRdb retains in-frame clones only, with some absent. The sample consists of roughly 100,000 clones, over 65% of them appearing once. This chain connects TRBV5-1 to TRBJ1-1; D unresolved. Sequencing was done on a sample of PBMCs. This clonotype originated in a man aged 35-49 years in good health and CMV-seropositive. CDR3 protein: CASSLEGNTEAFF. Written as DNA, the CDR3 is TGCGCCAGCAGCTTAGAGGGAAACACTGAAGCTTTCTTT.